This T cell receptor beta chain emerged from a study of regulatory T cells in long-lasting Graves disease. Arm-PCR of CDR3 regions and iRepertoire HTBI primers were used to build TCR beta libraries. Using its own MiXCR run on the multiplex PCR reads, TCRdb lists one record per CDR3 protein. The repertoire holds approximately 400,000 distinct CDR3 sequences, with about 15% as singletons. Notes on the study in general: Relative to new patients (roughly 950), persistent patients exhibited greater sharing of public clonotypes (about 3,000). Only peripheral blood was studied, not thyroid tissue.

CDR1 SNHLY and CDR2 FYNNEI come from the germline V gene. The CDR3 consists of 13 residues. The junction had 6 bases not matched to a gene; V was cut back by 4 bases and J by 6 bases. Note on this clonotype: Its antigen is as yet unknown.

The time point: newly diagnosed GD, antithyroid drugs for less than 3 months. PBMC-derived RNA was used for the TCR library. The same sample was also used in a study of T cells in Graves' hyperthyroidism and ophthalmopathy.

Source: peripheral blood mononuclear cells (PBMCs), taken at new diagnosis, from a patient treated with antithyroid drugs. The clonotype originates from a woman aged 30 to 39 with Graves disease. The V call is TRBV2, the J call TRBJ2-7; 7 nucleotides agree with TRBD1. As DNA, the CDR3 is TGTGCCAGCAGTGTTGAGAGGACAGGCGAGCAGTACTTC. As protein: CASSVERTGEQYF.